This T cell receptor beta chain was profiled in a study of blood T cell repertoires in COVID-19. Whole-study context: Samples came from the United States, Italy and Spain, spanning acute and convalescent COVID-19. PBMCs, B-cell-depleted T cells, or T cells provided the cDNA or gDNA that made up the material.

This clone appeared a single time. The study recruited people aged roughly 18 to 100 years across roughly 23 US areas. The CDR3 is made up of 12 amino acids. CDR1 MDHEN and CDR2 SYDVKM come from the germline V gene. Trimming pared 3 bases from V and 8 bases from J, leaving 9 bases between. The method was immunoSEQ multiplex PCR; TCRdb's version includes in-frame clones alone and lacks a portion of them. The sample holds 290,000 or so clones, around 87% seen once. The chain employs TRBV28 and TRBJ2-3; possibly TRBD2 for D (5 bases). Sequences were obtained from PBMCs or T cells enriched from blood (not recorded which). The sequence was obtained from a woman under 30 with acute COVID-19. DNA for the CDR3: TGTGCCAGCAGTTTGGTAGAGGGTACGCAGTATTTT. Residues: CASSLVEGTQYF.